This T cell receptor beta chain was sequenced in a study of shared clonotypes between healthy human individuals (dated by TCRdb to the early 2020s). Concerning the study at large: A couple of women and a few men aged 18 to 49 years were included in the cohort. For each donor, CD4 naive and CD4 memory were each run on three plates, CD8 naive on two plates, and CD8 memory on one plate. To increase sequencing depth and limit assay-specific biases, TCR repertoire library preparation and sequencing were carried out by different laboratories using diverse techniques. Per donor, leukapheresis produced somewhere between about 0.9 and 9.5 billion PBMCs. To estimate repertoire size and how much clonotype sharing occurs between individuals, the study deeply sequenced the blood TCR repertoires of about 5 healthy adults. Overall results and qualifications from the work: Clonotypes shared by all four sorted-subset donors showed higher generation probabilities than non-shared clonotypes. The genetic and exposure-history diversity represented was limited by the small number of donors. Sampling was restricted to blood, and TCR repertoires in tissues likely differ from the TCR repertoires found in blood. Naive subsets generally had larger estimated clonotype richness than memory subsets did. Approximately 5% of naive CD4, approximately 3.7% of naive CD8, around 2.3% of memory CD4, and about 0.4% of memory CD8 clonotypes were shared across a few donors. Based on pairwise subsampling, the degree of clonotype sharing among donors was expected to be affected by sequencing depth. Even with the large sequencing depth, rarefaction of the sorted-subset datasets indicated that sequencing was incomplete.

Using the deep immunoSEQ assay, multiplex PCR amplified TCR CDR3 regions from genomic DNA. Extracted genomic DNA from each cell subset was distributed evenly across all wells of several immunoSEQ 96-well plates, and each plate was treated as a replicate. For sorted subsets, roughly 200 ng of genomic DNA, equivalent to 30,000 or so T cell genomes, went into each replicate PCR. The purified libraries were quantified using a Qubit 3.0 fluorometer, sized with a Bioanalyzer 2100, and then quantified again using the KAPA Library Quantification kit. A separate single-read 150-cycle Illumina NextSeq 550 flow cell was used to sequence each immunoSEQ 96-well plate. Regarding the original processing steps: The immunoSEQ output contained only junctional sequences without quality scores, so filtering could not match that applied to full-length reads. To assign V/J genes and CDR3, sequences were annotated using PyIR, a Python wrapper for IgBLAST v1.9, with IMGT germline references. Any read was removed if the V/J assignment was weak (E-value above 1e-6), the CDR3 was missing, or the read contained stop codons, out-of-frame junctions, or ambiguous translated residues. V3J clonotypes were defined by identical inferred V gene, J gene, and CDR3 amino acid sequence. Percentage overlap between repertoires was computed as shared unique clonotypes divided by the size of the smaller repertoire. Repertoire richness was assessed with RTK rarefaction, the Chao1 estimator, and Recon v2.1 estimates of unobserved clonotypes. For all TCRbeta clonotypes obtained by the gDNA method from a few donors, generation probabilities were computed with OLGA. Not all clones reach the TCRdb copy of this immuneACCESS table, which keeps in-frame sequences only. Checked studies attribute under half of the gap to unresolved V genes and leave the rest unexplained. The D gene and trimming were derived from the DNA, and the V and J assignments and clone size from that table. Across this sample there are approximately 2,200,000 clones, with approximately 94% seen only once. Roughly 1.8% of the sample is held by the ten biggest clonotypes.

The germline V gene gives CDR1 as ENHRY and CDR2 as SYGVKD. The CDR3 holds 15 amino acids from the cysteine to the phenylalanine. CD8 naive samples were obtained by positive selection for CCR7 among CD45RO-negative cells, yielding a CD45RA+CCR7+ population from which TemRA cells were excluded. Donors were healthy HIV-negative adults with no recently reported acute infections or vaccinations. Every donor was a Caucasian adult living in Nashville, Tennessee, USA. Blood was collected by leukapheresis, and PBMCs were isolated by Ficoll-Histopaque density gradient centrifugation and then cryopreserved in liquid nitrogen vapor phase. Analytical flow cytometry was used to check the purity and quantity of every magnetically sorted T cell population. Genomic DNA was isolated from each sorted fraction and quantified by UV absorbance on a Nanodrop 2000c. Comments on this clone: What antigen it recognizes has not been identified. The DNA is left out, because the CDR3 cannot be placed on it with certainty; the CDR3 is given as TCRdb lists it.

The sample consisted of naive CD8+ T cells from PBMCs. Reading the label with the study, this specimen's cell subset or site is: CD45RA+CCR7+. The rearrangement joined TRBV10-3 to TRBJ1-2; the table's D call of TRBD1 was not tested on the DNA. The receptor comes from a young man in good health. Some clones in this sample may be carry-over from other donors' samples. The encoded CDR3 is CAISVLAQGNYGYTF.